Below are 20 T cell receptor beta chains sequenced from a single sample in a study of T-cell memory formation after mild COVID-19. TCRdb analysed the 5' RACE reads with MiXCR anew, one entry per CDR3 protein. Here the sample spans 350,000 to 500,000 distinct CDR3 sequences, approximately 18% being singletons. The material sequenced was PBMCs or a T cell subset sorted from them (not recorded which). All receptors come from a man in his late teens or twenties who had mild COVID-19 (a few samples of this study predate the infection). Cell type and time point are not known.

This clonotype was observed a handful of times. V is TRBV12-3 or TRBV12-4 and J is TRBJ1-6; a weak D match, TRBD1 (5 bases). Trimming cost V 6 bases and J 10 bases, with 16 bases left between them. This CDR3 spans 14 amino acids. The CDR3 loop reads CASRKSQGFSPLHF. The CDR3 coding sequence is TGTGCCAGCAGGAAATCCCAGGGTTTCTCACCCCTCCACTTT.

The table lists this clonotype with a few counts. The rearrangement links TRBV7-9 to TRBJ1-4; D is perhaps TRBD1 (5 bases). CDR3 length: 16 residues. CDR1 and CDR2 (germline): SEHNR, FQNEAQ (reference sequence). V was shortened by 3 bases and J by 5 bases, with 16 bases between the two germline ends. The CDR3 spells CASSFSGTGRNEKLFF. CDR3 nucleotide sequence: TGTGCCAGCAGCTTTAGCGGGACCGGAAGGAATGAAAAACTGTTTTTT.

The chain links TRBV6-5 to TRBJ1-2; 8 positions match TRBD1. CDR1 MNHEY and CDR2 SVGAGI come from the germline V gene. V lost 2 bases and J lost 5; bases outside the gene matches: 7. This CDR3 has 15 residues. The CDR3 loop reads CASSYRGQGSYGYTF. CDR3 in DNA: TGTGCCAGCAGTTACCGAGGACAGGGATCATATGGCTACACCTTC.

The rearrangement links TRBV29-1 to TRBJ1-1; D gene ambiguous. V lost 4 bases and J 4 bases, leaving 4 bases between the germline ends. The CDR3 has 10 residues. The germline CDR1 and CDR2 sequences are SQVTM and ANQGSEA. The CDR3, as DNA: TGCAGCGTTGTCCCCACTGAAGCTTTCTTT. It codes for CSVVPTEAFF.

In its sample, this clonotype was seen many times. The rearrangement links TRBV12-3 or TRBV12-4 to TRBJ1-2; D unclear. The CDR3 sequence is 12 residues long. The V end lost 0 bases, the J end lost 10 bases, and 9 bases lay between the germline ends. The chain's CDR3 is CASSLADGDYTF. The CDR3 region has the DNA TGTGCCAGCAGTTTAGCGGATGGGGACTACACCTTC.

This clonotype was counted a few times. The chain couples TRBV20-1 to TRBJ1-2; D call uncertain. The germline gives CDR1 DFQATT, CDR2 SNEGSKA (reference sequence). The V and J ends lost 5 bases and 5 bases respectively, with 12 bases between them. The CDR3 runs to 12 residues. The CDR3 nucleotides read TGCAGTGCTGCCCCAGGCTCATATGGCTACACCTTC. As protein: CSAAPGSYGYTF.

This clonotype was counted ten times or more. The J gene is TRBJ2-1, the V gene TRBV20-1; D is tentatively TRBD1 or TRBD2 (6 bases each). CDR1 and CDR2 (germline): DFQATT, SNEGSKA (reference sequence). This CDR3 spans 14 amino acids. V was clipped by 3 bases and J by 2 bases, with 11 bases between them. CDR3 sequence reads: CSASGRGPYNEQFF. The CDR3 DNA reads as TGCAGTGCTAGTGGTCGGGGGCCCTACAATGAGCAGTTCTTC.

This clonotype was seen more than once but under ten times. The J gene is TRBJ2-5, the V gene TRBV19; weak D call: TRBD1 (6 bases). Germline CDR1 is LNHDA and CDR2 is SQIVND (reference sequence). V gave up 2 bases and J gave up 6 bases, with 16 bases separating them. The CDR3 is made up of 15 amino acids. DNA for the CDR3: TGTGCCAGTAGTATACCGGGGCAGGGGCGAAAGACCCAGTACTTC. As protein: CASSIPGQGRKTQYF.

The gene calls are TRBV10-3 and TRBJ2-5; 13 bases fit TRBD2. Per germline, CDR1 ENHRY and CDR2 SYGVKD. The CDR3 runs 15 residues. V was clipped by 9 bases and J by 5 bases; unmatched bases: 9. CDR3 amino acids: CAIKTSGGSVETQYF. DNA for the CDR3: TGTGCCATTAAGACTAGCGGGGGGTCCGTTGAGACCCAGTACTTC.

The chain joins TRBV14 to TRBJ2-1; TRBD2 might be the D (6 bases). The V and J ends lost 3 bases and 7 bases respectively, with 13 bases between them. The CDR3 loop spans 14 amino acids. Germline V gene data show CDR1 as SGHDN and CDR2 as FVKESK. The CDR3 region is CASSQGRGGNEQFF. CDR3 DNA sequence: TGTGCCAGCAGCCAGGGGCGTGGAGGGAATGAGCAGTTCTTC.

The chain employs TRBV3-1 and TRBJ2-2; tentatively, D is TRBD1 (5 bases). Per the germline V gene, CDR1 is LGHDT and CDR2 is YNNKEL (reference sequence). Trimming pared 3 bases from V and 0 bases from J, leaving 11 bases between. The CDR3 has 16 residues. CDR3 residues: CASSHRVSANTGELFF. The CDR3 coding sequence is TGTGCCAGCAGCCACAGGGTATCTGCGAACACCGGGGAGCTGTTTTTT. Combining the CDR3 with reference TRBV3-1 and TRBJ2-2 gives the whole variable domain DTAVSQTPKYLVTQMGNDKSIKCEQNLGHDTMYWYKQDSKKFLKIMFSYNNKELIINETVPNRFSPKSPDKAHLNLHINSLELGDSAVYFCASSHRVSANTGELFFGEGSRLTVL.

This clonotype has a handful of counts. CDR3 DNA: TGTGCCAGCAGTTACTCCCCGACGGACTATTATGGCTACACCTTC. Amino acid sequence: CASSYSPTDYYGYTF. J is TRBJ1-2 and V is TRBV6-2 or TRBV6-3; no firm D call. Germline assignment: CDR1 MNHEY and CDR2 SVGEGT. The V gene lost 0 bases and the J gene lost 5 bases, with 13 bases spanning the gap. This CDR3 has 15 amino acids.

This clonotype showed up just a few times. The chain carries TRBV20-1 and TRBJ2-7; D may be TRBD1 (7 bases). V was cut by 6 bases and J by 6 bases, with 18 bases left in between. CDR3 size: 13 residues. From germline, CDR1 is DFQATT and CDR2 SNEGSKA (reference sequence). The chain's CDR3 is CSAGRGAESEQYF. Written as DNA, the CDR3 is TGCAGTGCCGGCAGGGGGGCCGAGAGCGAGCAGTACTTC.

V and J are TRBV2 and TRBJ2-2, with D possibly being TRBD1 or TRBD2 (5 bases each). The CDR3 totals 15 residues. V was trimmed by 7 bases and J by 7 bases, leaving 19 bases between them. Germline V gene data show CDR1 as SNHLY and CDR2 as FYNNEI. This chain's CDR3 is CASTLYGTAHGELFF. CDR3 sequence (DNA): TGTGCCAGCACCCTTTACGGGACCGCACACGGGGAGCTGTTTTTT.

V gene TRBV9 combines with J gene TRBJ2-3; 13 bases are shared with TRBD2. Germline assignment: CDR1 SGDLS and CDR2 YYNGEE. J gave up 2 bases and V 2 bases, and 2 bases lay outside the gene matches. This CDR3 region has 16 residues. Here the CDR3 reads CASSVGLAGDTDTQYF. Here the CDR3 DNA reads TGTGCCAGCAGCGTTGGACTAGCGGGGGACACAGATACGCAGTATTTT.

V and J are TRBV6-5 and TRBJ1-5; D not certain. The CDR3 contains 13 residues. The V gene lost 6 bases and the J gene lost 7 bases, with 13 bases spanning the gap. CDR1 is MNHEY and CDR2 is SVGAGI in the germline V gene. The CDR3 sequence is CASRESREQPQHF. In nucleotides, the CDR3 is TGTGCCAGCAGGGAATCGAGGGAACAGCCCCAGCATTTT.

The V and J genes are TRBV5-1 and TRBJ2-2, with D possibly matching TRBD1 (5 bases). The CDR3 has 15 amino acids. CDR1 and CDR2 from the germline V gene are SGHRS and YFSETQ. V lost 3 bases and J 7 bases, leaving 16 bases between the germline ends. CDR3 amino acids: CASSSVGQTGGELFF. Written as DNA, the CDR3 is TGCGCCAGCAGCTCCGTTGGACAAACTGGCGGGGAGCTGTTTTTT.

The CDR3 loop reads CSASGGPGFNEQFF. Here the CDR3 DNA reads TGCAGTGCTAGCGGGGGGCCCGGATTCAATGAGCAGTTCTTC. The rearrangement uses TRBV20-1 and TRBJ2-1; TRBD2 is a possible D gene (7 bases). V gave up 3 bases and J gave up 6 bases, with 15 bases separating them. Per germline, CDR1 DFQATT and CDR2 SNEGSKA (reference sequence). This CDR3 region has 14 residues.

The chain recombines TRBV20-1 with TRBJ2-1; 7 bases match TRBD2. V was pared by 0 bases and J by 4 bases, with 9 bases of the junction left unmatched. CDR1 is DFQATT, CDR2 SNEGSKA, per germline (reference sequence). This CDR3 contains 16 residues. The CDR3 protein is CSARDFLPGGYNEQFF. As DNA, the CDR3 is TGCAGTGCTAGAGATTTCTTGCCCGGGGGGTACAATGAGCAGTTCTTC.

The chain joins TRBV27 to TRBJ2-7, with D unclear. V lost 7 bases and J 5 bases, leaving 24 bases between the germline ends. From germline, CDR1 is MNHEY and CDR2 SMNVEV (reference sequence). The CDR3 spans 16 residues. CDR3 bases: TGTGCCAGCAATCTGGGATCAAGTAATGGTTTGGACGAGCAGTACGTC. It yields the protein CASNLGSSNGLDEQYV.